Following are 30 T cell receptor beta chains from one sample sequenced in a study of T cell clonotyping in hematopoietic cell transplantation listed by TCRdb under 2021. The sample's time point label, decoded: 180 days after allo-HCT. Library preparation used the immunoSEQ multiplex PCR assay. The clones in this table, taken by TCRdb from immuneACCESS, are in-frame only. Not every clone is retained; where verified, under half of the shortfall comes from an unresolved V gene, and the cause of the rest is unknown. This sample holds approximately 4,600 clones; roughly 94% were observed only once. Jointly, the top ten make up approximately 6.3% of the sample. The input for sequencing was PBMCs, taken 180 days after allogeneic stem cell transplant. Receptors originate from a male patient aged 55 to 69 who had an allogeneic stem cell transplant from a related donor, so the T cells may come from the graft donor. Some clones in this sample may be carry-over from other donors' samples.

The gene calls are TRBV4-1 and TRBJ1-5; the match to TRBD1 covers 7 bases. Losses at the gene ends were 1 base for V and 7 bases for J; bases not matched to a gene: 4. The CDR3 runs 14 residues. Looked up from germline, CDR1 is MGHRA and CDR2 is YSYEKL. CDR3 in amino acids: CASSQGQGWQPQHF. CDR3 bases: TGCGCCAGCAGCCAAGGACAGGGTTGGCAGCCCCAGCATTTT.

The genes are TRBV30 and TRBJ1-6; tentatively, D is TRBD1 (5 bases). Trimming removed 1 base from V and 6 bases from J, with 7 bases in between. Germline V gene lookup returns CDR1 GTSNPN and CDR2 SVGIG (reference sequence). The CDR3 contains 13 residues. Here the CDR3 reads CAWSGQTNSPLHF. The DNA for the CDR3 is TGTGCCTGGAGTGGACAGACTAATTCACCCCTCCACTTT.

This chain links TRBV6-1 with TRBJ1-6; a possible D gene is TRBD1 (5 bases). Germline V gene sequence: CDR1 MNHNS, CDR2 SASEGT. This CDR3 comprises 15 residues. With 6 bases removed from V and 7 bases from J, the gap between germline ends came to 16 bases. The CDR3 region is CASRGDGFGNSPLHF. The CDR3 DNA sequence: TGTGCCAGCAGGGGGGACGGATTTGGGAATTCACCCCTCCACTTT.

The chain links TRBV11-2 to TRBJ1-2; 7 bases agree with TRBD1. Germline V gene sequence: CDR1 SGHAT, CDR2 FQNNGV. CDR3 length equals 14 residues. V trimming: 1 base; J trimming: 2 bases; junction bases outside the gene matches: 1. The CDR3 sequence: CASSLAGGNYGYTF. The CDR3 DNA follows: TGTGCCAGCAGCTTAGCAGGGGGGAACTATGGCTACACCTTC.

The chain combines TRBV28 with TRBJ1-2, with TRBD1 as a possible D gene (6 bases). CDR1 is MDHEN, CDR2 SYDVKM, per germline. V was trimmed by 6 bases and J by 5 bases, leaving 25 bases between them. CDR3 length: 17 residues. The CDR3 here is CASRTSPGANAPYGYTF. DNA of the CDR3: TGTGCCAGCAGGACCTCCCCGGGGGCGAATGCTCCATATGGCTACACCTTC.

The chain uses TRBV4-2 and TRBJ2-3; D is unresolved. The V end lost 2 bases, the J end lost 2 bases, and 11 bases lay between the germline ends. From germline, CDR1 is LGHNA and CDR2 YNFKEQ. The CDR3 loop spans 15 amino acids. CDR3 in amino acids: CASSQWAAFTDTQYF. As DNA, the CDR3 is TGTGCCAGCAGCCAATGGGCAGCCTTCACAGATACGCAGTATTTT.

V gene TRBV30 combines with J gene TRBJ2-7; 8 bases align to TRBD1. V was clipped by 8 bases and J by 3 bases; unmatched bases: 6. Germline V gene sequence: CDR1 GTSNPN, CDR2 SVGIG (reference sequence). The CDR3 covers 12 residues. This CDR3 is CATFTGGYEQYF. In DNA form, the CDR3 reads TGTGCCACCTTTACAGGGGGCTACGAGCAGTACTTC.

V and J are TRBV9 and TRBJ1-4; D is perhaps TRBD1 (5 bases). Germline V gene sequence: CDR1 SGDLS, CDR2 YYNGEE. This CDR3 spans 16 amino acids. V gave up 4 bases and J gave up 2 bases, with 15 bases separating them. CDR3 amino acids: CASSLSQGPTNEKLFF. The CDR3 DNA is TGTGCCAGCAGCCTCTCTCAGGGACCGACTAATGAAAAACTGTTTTTT.

The count of this clone is one. This chain links TRBV6-5 with TRBJ1-2, with a possible D match to TRBD1 (5 bases). CDR3 size: 14 residues. Trimming left V 3 bases short and J 4 bases short, with 12 bases between. Germline loops: CDR1 MNHEY, CDR2 SVGAGI. Written as DNA, the CDR3 is TGTGCCAGCAGTTATGGGTCGGGGGGCTATGGCTACACCTTC. Translated, it gives CASSYGSGGYGYTF.

The chain combines TRBV2 with TRBJ2-5, with TRBD1 matching 10 bases. Germline V gene sequence: CDR1 SNHLY, CDR2 FYNNEI. The V segment lost 6 bases and the J segment 4 bases; nucleotides outside the gene matches: 2. This CDR3 is built from 13 residues. CDR3 in amino acids: CASRTGGTETQYF. CDR3 DNA: TGTGCCAGCAGGACAGGGGGCACAGAGACCCAGTACTTC. Complete variable domain (other parts from reference TRBV2 and TRBJ2-5): EPEVTQTPSHQVTQMGQEVILRCVPISNHLYFYWYRQILGQKVEFLVSFYNNEISEKSEIFDDQFSVERPDGSNFTLKIRSTKLEDSAMYFCASRTGGTETQYFGPGTRLLVL.

This chain joins TRBV29-1 and TRBJ2-7, with D perhaps assigned TRBD1 or TRBD2 (5 bases each). The germline V gene encodes CDR1 SQVTM and CDR2 ANQGSEA. Between the trimmed V and J ends, which lost 6 bases and 1 base, there was a span of 19 bases. The CDR3 length is 15 residues. The CDR3 DNA sequence: TGCAGCGTCGCTCACTCAGGGCTAGCTTCCTACGAGCAGTACTTC. Translating it yields CSVAHSGLASYEQYF.

J is TRBJ2-5 and V is TRBV7-1; a weak D match, TRBD1 (5 bases). With the DNA end fitting TRBJ2-7 better, the J assignment may be wrong. TRBV7-1 is labeled an ORF, and its function is uncertain. The CDR3 spans 13 residues. CDR3 amino acids: CASSLGVDYEQYF. In DNA, the CDR3 is TGTGCCAGCAGCTTAGGGGTTGATTACGAGCAGTACTTC.

The CDR3 DNA is TGCGCCAGCAGCTTGGGACTTGATCAGCCCCAGCATTTT. It codes for CASSLGLDQPQHF. The chain links TRBV5-1 to TRBJ1-5; D is unresolved. V was shortened by 0 bases and J by 5 bases, with 6 bases between the two germline ends. This CDR3 has 13 residues. The germline V gene has CDR1 SGHRS and CDR2 YFSETQ.

The J gene is TRBJ2-7, the V gene TRBV7-7, with D maybe TRBD1 (6 bases). This CDR3 contains 14 residues. Trimming cost V 1 base and J 2 bases, with 9 bases left between them. The V gene's germline CDR1 is SSHAT and CDR2 FNYEAQ (reference sequence). CDR3 bases: TGTGCCAGCAGCTTAGGGGCAGGGGCCTACGAGCAGTACTTC. Amino acids: CASSLGAGAYEQYF.

This clone occurred once. The rearrangement links TRBV7-2 to TRBJ1-2, with 7 nucleotides matching TRBD1. The CDR3 is 15 residues long. Germline V CDR1 and CDR2: SGHTA, FQGNSA. The V and J ends lost 2 bases and 2 bases, in that order; junction bases with no gene match: 5. The CDR3 here is CASSLYPQGNYGYTF. CDR3 DNA: TGTGCCAGCAGCTTATACCCACAGGGGAACTATGGCTACACCTTC. The variable domain in full, completed from reference TRBV7-2 and TRBJ1-2, reads GAGVSQSPSNKVTEKGKDVELRCDPISGHTALYWYRQSLGQGLEFLIYFQGNSAPDKSGLPSDRFSAERTGGSVSTLTIQRTQQEDSAVYLCASSLYPQGNYGYTFGSGTRLTVV.

This chain uses TRBV19 with TRBJ1-2; D may be TRBD1 (5 bases). The V end was cut by 10 bases, the J end by 0 bases, with 18 bases between. Germline V gene lookup returns CDR1 LNHDA and CDR2 SQIVND (reference sequence). CDR3 length: 15 amino acids. The CDR3 nucleotides are TGTGCCACAAACCCCTCGACAGTGACTAACTATGGCTACACCTTC. As protein: CATNPSTVTNYGYTF.

The V call is TRBV7-2, the J call TRBJ2-3, with D perhaps given as TRBD1 or TRBD2 (5 bases each). V dropped 5 bases and J dropped 2 bases, with 14 bases sitting between them. This CDR3 has 15 residues. From germline, CDR1 is SGHTA and CDR2 FQGNSA. The CDR3 DNA is TGTGCCAGCAGCCCGTTTGGGACCTCCACAGATACGCAGTATTTT. It is translated as CASSPFGTSTDTQYF.

The chain combines TRBV29-1 with TRBJ1-4, with unresolved D. The V gene lost 4 bases and the J gene lost 7 bases, with 13 bases spanning the gap. CDR3 length: 13 residues. Germline CDR1 reads SQVTM; CDR2 reads ANQGSEA. CDR3 protein: CSVAGVNSEKLFF. CDR3 sequence (DNA): TGCAGCGTTGCTGGGGTCAATTCTGAAAAACTGTTTTTT. The entire variable domain, with the rest obtained from reference TRBV29-1 and TRBJ1-4, is as follows: SAVISQKPSRDICQRGTSLTIQCQVDSQVTMMFWYRQQPGQSLTLIATANQGSEATYESGFVIDKFPISRPNLTFSTLTVSNMSPEDSSIYLCSVAGVNSEKLFFGSGTQLSVL.

Only one count was recorded for this clone. The rearrangement uses TRBV28 and TRBJ1-6; D remains ambiguous. The CDR3 is 12 residues long. In germline, CDR1 is MDHEN, CDR2 SYDVKM. Trimming stripped 3 bases from V and 7 bases from J, with 4 bases between. The CDR3 here is CASSFVNSPLHF. In DNA form, the CDR3 reads TGTGCCAGCAGTTTTGTAAATTCACCCCTCCACTTT. Supplemented by reference TRBV28 and TRBJ1-6, the full variable domain reads DVKVTQSSRYLVKRTGEKVFLECVQDMDHENMFWYRQDPGLGLRLIYFSYDVKMKEKGDIPEGYSVSREKKERFSLILESASTNQTSMYLCASSFVNSPLHFGNGTRLTVT.

This chain connects TRBV5-1 to TRBJ2-7; 8 bases match TRBD2. This CDR3 spans 15 amino acids. Trimming cost V 0 bases and J 2 bases; bases outside gene matches: 4. Per germline, CDR1 SGHRS and CDR2 YFSETQ. The CDR3 DNA sequence: TGCGCCAGCAGCTTGGCCCCAGCGGGGGCCTACGAGCAGTACTTC. It is translated as CASSLAPAGAYEQYF.

The chain combines TRBV11-2 with TRBJ2-7; 7 bases match TRBD1. The V and J ends lost 5 bases and 5 bases, in that order; junction bases with no gene match: 12. This CDR3 comprises 15 residues. Looked up from germline, CDR1 is SGHAT and CDR2 is FQNNGV. The CDR3 coding sequence is TGTGCCAGCAGCCCGGGGACAGCCACTAGGGACGAGCAGTACTTC. Protein: CASSPGTATRDEQYF.

The gene calls are TRBV15 and TRBJ1-6, with D perhaps matching TRBD1 (6 bases). V lost 4 bases and J 6 bases, leaving 13 bases between the germline ends. CDR3 size: 15 residues. Germline lookup yields CDR1 LNHNV and CDR2 YYDKDF (reference sequence). Written as DNA, the CDR3 is TGTGCCACCAGCAAACACAGGGACATTAATTCACCCCTCCACTTT. This sequence encodes CATSKHRDINSPLHF. The variable domain in full, with the rest retrieved from reference TRBV15 and TRBJ1-6, is DAMVIQNPRYQVTQFGKPVTLSCSQTLNHNVMYWYQQKSSQAPKLLFHYYDKDFNNEADTPDNFQSRRPNTSFCFLDIRSPGLGDTAMYLCATSKHRDINSPLHFGNGTRLTVT.

The chain recombines TRBV4-1 with TRBJ1-1; unclear D gene. Trimming shortened V by 0 bases and J by 1 base, and 9 bases separated the two germline ends. Germline loops: CDR1 MGHRA, CDR2 YSYEKL. The CDR3 is 15 residues long. The CDR3 here is CASSQDEWQNTEAFF. In DNA form, the CDR3 reads TGCGCCAGCAGCCAAGATGAGTGGCAGAACACTGAAGCTTTCTTT.

The CDR3 DNA sequence: TGTGCCAGCAGTTTGCCAGAGGGACGGCTGTTCTTC. It yields the protein CASSLPEGRLFF. The chain combines TRBV28 with TRBJ2-1; D is perhaps TRBD1 or TRBD2 (5 bases each). The CDR3 is 12 residues long. Germline V gene data show CDR1 as MDHEN and CDR2 as SYDVKM. Trimming stripped 3 bases from V and 15 bases from J, with 15 bases between.

This chain connects TRBV28 to TRBJ1-2, with 7 nucleotides matching TRBD1. Per germline, CDR1 MDHEN and CDR2 SYDVKM. Trimming at V came to 3 bases and at J to 0 bases, leaving 10 bases not matched to a gene. The CDR3 has 17 amino acids. Here the CDR3 reads CASSLTGLVLANYGYTF. For the CDR3, the DNA is TGTGCCAGCAGTTTGACAGGGTTAGTTCTCGCTAACTATGGCTACACCTTC.

The rearrangement links TRBV30 to TRBJ1-2; D possibly corresponds to TRBD1 (5 bases). The CDR3 is made up of 13 amino acids. Trimming removed 4 bases from V and 7 bases from J, with 16 bases in between. Germline values: CDR1 GTSNPN, CDR2 SVGIG (reference sequence). The CDR3 loop is CAWKRETARGYTF. CDR3 nucleotides: TGTGCCTGGAAAAGGGAGACAGCGCGTGGCTACACCTTC. Together with reference TRBV30 and TRBJ1-2, the CDR3 gives the full variable domain: SQTIHQWPATLVQPVGSPLSLECTVEGTSNPNLYWYRQAAGRGLQLLFYSVGIGQISSEVPQNLSASRPQDRQFILSSKKLLLSDSGFYLCAWKRETARGYTFGSGTRLTVV.

V gene TRBV2 combines with J gene TRBJ1-6; possibly TRBD1 for D (5 bases). The CDR3 extends over 16 amino acids. The V gene's germline CDR1 is SNHLY and CDR2 FYNNEI. Trimming took 7 bases from V and 1 from J, leaving 14 bases between them. The CDR3 loop reads CASKAGGVSYNSPLHF. The CDR3 coding sequence is TGTGCCAGCAAAGCCGGGGGGGTATCCTATAATTCACCCCTCCACTTT.

The J gene is TRBJ2-1, the V gene TRBV11-3; weak D call: TRBD1 (6 bases). Germline lookup yields CDR1 SGHNT and CDR2 YENEEA. V lost 2 bases and J 7 bases, leaving 9 bases between the germline ends. The CDR3 has 13 residues. This chain's CDR3 is CASSLLRGNEQFF. The CDR3 DNA reads TGTGCCAGCAGCTTACTGAGGGGGAATGAGCAGTTCTTC.

This chain joins TRBV13 and TRBJ2-3; 10 nucleotides agree with TRBD2. Per the germline V gene, CDR1 is PRHDT and CDR2 is FYEKMQ (reference sequence). The length of the CDR3 is 17 residues. J lost 6 bases, V lost 1 base, and 10 bases had no gene match. The CDR3 DNA sequence: TGTGCCAGCAGCTTAGTTAGCGGGAGGTCCCCCGGGGATACGCAGTATTTT. This encodes CASSLVSGRSPGDTQYF. The whole variable domain, remainder taken from reference TRBV13 and TRBJ2-3, is AAGVIQSPRHLIKEKRETATLKCYPIPRHDTVYWYQQGPGQDPQFLISFYEKMQSDKGSIPDRFSAQQFSDYHSELNMSSLELGDSALYFCASSLVSGRSPGDTQYFGPGTRLTVL.

The chain combines TRBV29-1 with TRBJ2-1; TRBD1 matches at 7 bases. Germline values: CDR1 SQVTM, CDR2 ANQGSEA. V lost 0 bases and J lost 1; bases outside the gene matches: 6. This CDR3 is built from 16 residues. This chain's CDR3 is CSVEDPGQSSYNEQFF. The CDR3 nucleotides read TGCAGCGTTGAAGATCCGGGACAGAGTTCCTACAATGAGCAGTTCTTC.